These T cell receptor beta chains were read from a single sample in a study of OX40 agonist ivuxolimab in advanced cancers. Profiled with immunoSEQ multiplex PCR; TCRdb holds only in-frame clones, not every one. The sample carries around 70,000 clones, over 70% recorded once. Material: CD4+ or CD8+ T cells sorted from blood, obtained in a trial of the OX40 agonist ivuxolimab. Receptors were obtained from an adult with an advanced solid tumor such as melanoma, head and neck, liver or kidney cancer. CDR3s include the opening cysteine and the closing phenylalanine or tryptophan. D genes are given only for firm matches. Clone size is shown for a subset of rows, as once, few, many or a class of expanded clone.

>.|.|TRBJ2-3|TRBV5-1
TGCGCCAGCAGCTTGGCTAATGTGGGGGGCTCGCAGTATTTT
CASSLANVGGSQYF
>.|TRBD2|TRBJ2-7|TRBV11-3
TGTGCCAGCAGCTCCCGGACTAGCGAAACCTACGAGCAGTACTTC
CASSSRTSETYEQYF
>once|.|TRBJ2-2|TRBV18
TGTGCCAGCTCACCTCTCTCGCGGGGGAACACCGGGGAGCTGTTTTTT
CASSPLSRGNTGELFF
>.|.|TRBJ2-5|TRBV29-1
TGCAGCGTTCGGGGAGGTCAAGGGGAAAAGTACCAAGAGACCCAGTACTTC
CSVRGGQGEKYQETQYF
>.|TRBD1|TRBJ1-1|TRBV5-1
TGCGCCAGCTCATTACAGGGGGCCGGGACTGAAGCTTTCTTT
CASSLQGAGTEAFF
>once|.|TRBJ2-7|TRBV11-2
TGTGCCAGCAGCTTGGGGGCTCAGACTGGCTACGAGCAGTACTTC
CASSLGAQTGYEQYF
>.|TRBD2|TRBJ2-1|TRBV5-6
TGTGCCAGCAGCTTGGCAGGGTGGACTAGCCTTTCCTACAATGAGCAGTTCTTC
CASSLAGWTSLSYNEQFF
>once|TRBD2|TRBJ2-7|TRBV19
TGTGCCAGTAGTATCGGGCTAGCGGATTTCTCCTACGAGCAGTACTTC
CASSIGLADFSYEQYF
>few|.|TRBJ1-1|TRBV5-1
TGCGCCAGCAGCTTTCGGGTACAAAGCACTGAAGCTTTCTTT
CASSFRVQSTEAFF
>.|TRBD1|TRBJ2-4|TRBV6-1
TGTGCCAGCAGTGCCCTTTTCAACAGGGGGCAGGACATTCAGTACTTC
CASSALFNRGQDIQYF
>.|TRBD2|TRBJ2-2|TRBV7-2
TGTGCCAGCAGCTTAGAGGGCGGGAGGCCCAGCACCGGGGAGCTGTTTTTT
CASSLEGGRPSTGELFF
>.|TRBD1|TRBJ2-7|TRBV10-3
TGTGCCATCAGTGAGTATACAGGGGGATCGGGAGAGCAGTACTTC
CAISEYTGGSGEQYF
>.|.|TRBJ1-6|TRBV4-1
TGCGCCAGCAGCCAAGTGACAGACCCCGGGAGTTCACCCCTCCACTTT
CASSQVTDPGSSPLHF
>.|.|TRBJ2-7|TRBV20-1
TGCAGTGCTAGTAAACAGGGAGAGTACTTC
CSASKQGEYF
>once|.|TRBJ1-5|TRBV19
TGTGCCAGTACGACTAATAGCAATCAGCCCCAGCATTTT
CASTTNSNQPQHF
>.|.|TRBJ2-7|TRBV6-5
TGTGCCAGCAATAAAGGGGCCTCCTACGAGCAGTACTTC
CASNKGASYEQYF
>.|.|TRBJ2-3|TRBV14
TGTGCCAGCAGCCAAGTCGGCACGATGGGGGATACGCAGTATTTT
CASSQVGTMGDTQYF
>.|TRBD2|TRBJ2-5|TRBV11-2
TGTGCCAGCAGCTTAGGGCCGGGGGGGCAAGAGACCCAGTACTTC
CASSLGPGGQETQYF
>.|.|TRBJ1-2|TRBV5-4
TGTGCCAGCAGCTTGGTCGGGCAGAAGAACCATGGCTACACCTTC
CASSLVGQKNHGYTF
>.|TRBD1|TRBJ1-2|TRBV28
TGTGCCAGCAGAATACAGGGGGACTCAAACTATGGCTACACCTTC
CASRIQGDSNYGYTF
>.|.|TRBJ1-3|TRBV30
TGTGCCTGGAGTGAGGGGCAGTACTCTGGAAACACCATATATTTT
CAWSEGQYSGNTIYF
>.|.|TRBJ2-7|TRBV11-3
TGTGCCAGCAGCTTATCTAGGCACTCCTACGAGCAGTACTTC
CASSLSRHSYEQYF
>.|.|TRBJ1-2|TRBV7-9
TGTGCCAGCAGCTTCCCTGTAAGGACAGATACTCGGGGCTACACCTTC
CASSFPVRTDTRGYTF
>.|.|TRBJ1-5|TRBV7-3
TGTGCCAGCAGCCTCACGGGGGGTCAGCCCCAGCATTTT
CASSLTGGQPQHF
>.|TRBD1|TRBJ2-5|TRBV5-5
TGTGCCAGCAGCAACAGGGGGCAAGAGACCCAGTACTTC
CASSNRGQETQYF
>.|.|TRBJ1-5|TRBV13
TGTGCCAGCAGCTTAGGGGGTCATCAGCCCCAGCATTTT
CASSLGGHQPQHF
>.|TRBD1|TRBJ1-5|TRBV5-1
TGCGCCAGCAGCTCCGGTCCGGGGACAGGGGTTAATCAGCCCCAGCATTTT
CASSSGPGTGVNQPQHF
>.|.|TRBJ2-4|TRBV7-9
TGTGCCAGCAGCGACAACCGGGCCTTAGCCAAAAACATTCAGTACTTC
CASSDNRALAKNIQYF
>.|TRBD1|TRBJ2-5|TRBV5-1
TGCGCCAGCAGCGGACAGGTTGGAGAGACCCAGTACTTC
CASSGQVGETQYF
>.|.|TRBJ1-3|TRBV5-1
TGCGCCAGCAGCTCGGACGCGGGGCCGGGAAACACCATATATTTT
CASSSDAGPGNTIYF
>.|TRBD2|TRBJ2-2|TRBV4-1
TGCGCCAGCAGCCTGGGACTAGCGGGAGATGTTTTGAACACCGGGGAGCTGTTTTTT
CASSLGLAGDVLNTGELFF
>.|.|TRBJ2-5|TRBV28
TGTGCCAGCAGTTTTAGGGCTAGCAATAGTGAGACCCAGTACTTC
CASSFRASNSETQYF
>.|.|TRBJ2-5|TRBV7-2
TGTGCCAGCACAGTAGGAGGAGGGACCCAGTACTTC
CASTVGGGTQYF
>once|TRBD2|TRBJ2-5|TRBV29-1
TGCAGCGTGACCGGGACTAGAGATATAGAGACCCAGTACTTC
CSVTGTRDIETQYF
>.|.|TRBJ1-3|TRBV5-1
TGCGCCAGCAGCTTGGGGGACATAGGAAACACCATATATTTT
CASSLGDIGNTIYF
>.|TRBD1|TRBJ2-5|TRBV5-1
TGCGCCAGCAGCGGGGGACAGGGGGAAGTCTGGACCCAGTACTTC
CASSGGQGEVWTQYF
>.|TRBD1|TRBJ1-2|TRBV29-1
TGCAGCGTTCGGACAGGGGACCCCTTAGCTAACTATGGCTACACCTTC
CSVRTGDPLANYGYTF
>.|TRBD1|TRBJ2-7|TRBV11-2
TGTGCCAGCAGCCGGGACAGGGGCCCCGAGCAGTACTTC
CASSRDRGPEQYF
>.|TRBD2|TRBJ2-7|TRBV9
TGTGCCAGCAGCGTGGAAGGACTAGCGGGGGGAAACGAGCAGTACTTC
CASSVEGLAGGNEQYF
>.|.|TRBJ2-5|TRBV4-3
TGCGCCAGCAGCCAAGATGAGGGCAATAAGAGGCAAGAGACCCAGTACTTC
CASSQDEGNKRQETQYF
>.|.|TRBJ2-7|TRBV30
TGTGCCTGGAGAGCATCGGACAGTTCCTACGAGCAGTACTTC
CAWRASDSSYEQYF